A selection of T cell receptor beta chains follows, all from one sample in a study of shared clonotypes between healthy human individuals. Some clones are missing from TCRdb's copy, which holds only in-frame ones; the method was immunoSEQ multiplex PCR. The table shows about 490,000 clones, with 75% to 85% occurring only once. Specimen: PBMCs. Every receptor here comes from a woman in her 40s in good health. Some clones in this sample may be carry-over from other donors' samples. Each CDR3 is given with its conserved first and last residue. A D gene is named only where the DNA matches it firmly. Clone size is stated in some rows and not others, as once, few, many or a class when expanded.

D	size	V	J	DNA	CDR3
-	-	TRBV28	TRBJ2-2	TGTGCCAGCAGGTGGGTGGGCGGGGAGCTGTTTTTT	CASRWVGGELFF
-	-	TRBV2	TRBJ1-2	TGTGCCAGCAGTGAAATCGGGGGCTCGGGCTACACCTTC	CASSEIGGSGYTF
-	-	TRBV5-1	TRBJ2-2	TGCGCCAGCAGCTTGGCCTATGGAGGGTCCGGGGAGCTGTTTTTT	CASSLAYGGSGELFF
-	-	TRBV15	TRBJ2-7	TGTGCCACCAGCAGAGATAGGGGGGCCTCCTACGAGCAGTACTTC	CATSRDRGASYEQYF
-	-	TRBV7-2	TRBJ2-3	TGTGCCAGCCGGAGGGCCGCCACAGATACGCAGTATTTT	CASRRAATDTQYF
TRBD1	few	TRBV5-1	TRBJ1-1	TGCGCCAGCAGCTTGAGTGGGAGAGGGGGCGGCACTGAAGCTTTCTTT	CASSLSGRGGGTEAFF
TRBD2	-	TRBV25-1	TRBJ2-1	TGTGCCAGCAGTGGCCGTAGCGGGGGGCAGTTCTTC	CASSGRSGGQFF
-	many	TRBV29-1	TRBJ2-3	TGCAGCGTTGTGAACAGGTCCACAGATACGCAGTATTTT	CSVVNRSTDTQYF
TRBD2	-	TRBV27	TRBJ2-2	TGTGCCAGCAGGCGACTAGCGGGATCCACCGGGGAGCTGTTTTTT	CASRRLAGSTGELFF
-	few	TRBV28	TRBJ1-3	TGTGCCAGCAGTTTTTGGAGTGGGGGCTCTGGAAACACCATATATTTT	CASSFWSGGSGNTIYF
-	-	TRBV7-2	TRBJ2-7	TGTGCCAGCAGCCGAGACCCGGGATCCTACGAGCAGTACTTC	CASSRDPGSYEQYF
TRBD1	-	TRBV28	TRBJ1-5	TGTGCCAGCAGTGAGGACAGGGGGGTACAGCCCCAGCATTTT	CASSEDRGVQPQHF
-	many	TRBV30	TRBJ1-5	TGTGCCTTGTCGGGGGATTTTAGCAATCAGCCCCAGCATTTT	CALSGDFSNQPQHF
-	-	TRBV5-4	TRBJ1-2	TGTGCCAGCAGCTTGGGTAGGGACTATGGCTACACCTTC	CASSLGRDYGYTF
-	once	TRBV27	TRBJ2-5	TGTGCCAGCAGTCCACTATTTGGAGGGGCGGGCAGCCAACGGGAGACCCAGTACTTC	CASSPLFGGAGSQRETQYF
-	-	TRBV7-2	TRBJ1-4	TGTGCCAGCAGCTTAGAAGGGGGAAGAGGAAATGAAAAACTGTTTTTT	CASSLEGGRGNEKLFF
-	-	TRBV9	TRBJ2-4	TGTGCCAGCAGCGCGTATACAGGGGCCAAAAACATTCAGTACTTC	CASSAYTGAKNIQYF
-	-	TRBV28	TRBJ2-7	TGTGCCAGCAGTTTAAGGTGGTCGTCACTTCGACCTGGAAGGATTCCCTACGAGCAGTACTTC	CASSLRWSSLRPGRIPYEQYF
TRBD2	many	TRBV4-1	TRBJ2-7	TGCGCCAGCAGCCGATTATTGGGACGGGAGGACCCCTACGAGCAGTACTTC	CASSRLLGREDPYEQYF
-	once	TRBV28	TRBJ1-5	TGTGCCAGCACTTTCTCCAGGGCGAAGGGGATGCCCCAGCATTTT	CASTFSRAKGMPQHF
TRBD2	once	TRBV7-9	TRBJ2-1	TGTGCCAGCAGCTTCGCGGGAGACCGGTATGAGCAGTTCTTC	CASSFAGDRYEQFF
TRBD1	-	TRBV11-3	TRBJ2-1	TGTGCCAGCAGCTTAGAGGGGACAGGGGGCTTGGATGAGCAGTTCTTC	CASSLEGTGGLDEQFF
-	few	TRBV7-9	TRBJ1-2	TGTGCCAGCAGCCTTTCCTTACAGGAGAACTATGGCTACACCTTC	CASSLSLQENYGYTF
-	once	TRBV28	TRBJ2-7	TGTGCCAGCAGTTTTGCCTACGAGCAGTACTTC	CASSFAYEQYF
-	few	TRBV5-1	TRBJ1-4	TGCGCCAGCAGCTTGGGGGCCAAGGAAAAACTGTTTTTT	CASSLGAKEKLFF
-	-	TRBV30	TRBJ2-5	TGTGCCTGGAGCCAGGGACACCTTAATCTGGGAGAGACCCAGTACTTC	CAWSQGHLNLGETQYF